This T cell receptor (beta chain) was observed in a study of patients and donors after allogeneic stem cell transplantation. The CDR3 is made up of 15 amino acids. Germline-derived CDR1 and CDR2 are SGHAT and FQDESV (reference sequence). V was cut by 4 bases and J by 2 bases, with 13 bases left in between. Via MiXCR, TCRdb re-called the RT-PCR reads, giving one row per CDR3 protein. The data hold approximately 160,000 distinct CDR3 sequences, with roughly 22% observed a single time. The receptor's source is a human donor who was either an allogeneic HSCT recipient or a stem cell or donor lymphocyte infusion donor (not recorded which). It is not recorded whose cells these are; they may come from a transplant donor. The rearrangement links TRBV11-1 to TRBJ2-3, with D tentatively TRBD2 (6 bases). Sequencing was performed on blood, either unsorted or a sorted T cell fraction (not recorded which). The CDR3 loop reads CASSSLWRDTDTQYF. The CDR3 DNA is TGTGCCAGCAGCTCTCTGTGGCGGGACACAGATACGCAGTATTTT.